The sequence of this T cell receptor beta chain was determined in a study of blood T cell repertoires in COVID-19. Study information: PBMCs, B-cell-depleted T cells, or T cells provided the cDNA or gDNA that made up the material.

Germline V CDR1 and CDR2: SNHLY, FYNNEI. CDR3 length: 12 amino acids. Between the trimmed V and J ends, which lost 10 bases and 2 bases, there was a span of 11 bases. Original handling: Reference gene primer amplification gave nucleated cell count estimates. Assay: immunoSEQ multiplex PCR; the TCRdb copy retains only in-frame clones and omits some. For V, J and clone size, that table is used; D and trimming come from the DNA. The sample lists around 100,000 clones; more than 70% were seen once. The clonotype originates from a woman in her fifties or sixties with acute or convalescent COVID-19. The gene calls are TRBV2 and TRBJ2-5, with D possibly TRBD2 on 5 matching bases. Sequences were obtained from peripheral blood. Written as DNA, the CDR3 is TGTGCCACAGGACTCCTTCAAGAGACCCAGTACTTC. Its translation: CATGLLQETQYF. The complete variable domain, with remaining parts taken from reference TRBV2 and TRBJ2-5, reads EPEVTQTPSHQVTQMGQEVILRCVPISNHLYFYWYRQILGQKVEFLVSFYNNEISEKSEIFDDQFSVERPDGSNFTLKIRSTKLEDSAMYFCATGLLQETQYFGPGTRLLVL.